The rows below give T cell receptor beta chains drawn from one sample of a study of T-cell reconstitution after alpha-beta-depleted transplantation in children. Each CDR3 protein is one row after TCRdb ran MiXCR on the PCR reads. Of approximately 210,000 distinct CDR3 sequences listed, approximately 19% are singletons. Sequenced here: PBMCs, mostly from graft donor cells, sampled 360 days after TCRalphabeta/CD19-depleted stem cell transplant. These TCRs come from a male patient aged 2 to 9 who had a stem cell transplant for acute lymphoblastic leukemia, so the T cells may come from the graft donor. Each CDR3 is given with its conserved first and last residue. The order of the fields is V gene, J gene, CDR3 protein.

>TRBV11-2|TRBJ2-4
CASSPRRTKNIQYF
>TRBV12-3/TRBV12-4|TRBJ2-5
CASSSTPETGIEETQYF
>TRBV10-3|TRBJ2-5
CAIRDNGGETQYF
>TRBV7-2|TRBJ1-5
CASSLAAGDQPQHF
>TRBV10-3|TRBJ2-6
CAISGGTGPGANVLTF
>TRBV6-5|TRBJ1-1
CASSYSIPGNEAFF
>TRBV28|TRBJ2-1
CASSSGDSSYNEQFF
>TRBV20-1|TRBJ2-1
CSAREVSGSYNEQFF
>TRBV5-1|TRBJ2-7
CASSLGTSGFHSYEQYF
>TRBV6-1|TRBJ2-7
CASSQGGGGFYEQYF
>TRBV29-1|TRBJ2-5
CSAGQGGLETQYF
>TRBV11-2|TRBJ2-5
CASSSGQRETQYF
>TRBV29-1|TRBJ1-1
CSVSWGENTEAFF
>TRBV2|TRBJ2-5
CASSAWLQETQYF
>TRBV29-1|TRBJ1-2
CSVEQAERPNYGYTF
>TRBV5-1|TRBJ2-5
CASSAGGAGETQYF
>TRBV20-1|TRBJ1-5
CSASPPGQGEPQHF
>TRBV29-1|TRBJ1-5
CSVVWDSNQPQHF
>TRBV21-1|TRBJ1-6
CASSKRREGGGVDNSPLHF
>TRBV3-1|TRBJ2-7
CASSQLLAGGEQYF
>TRBV12-3/TRBV12-4|TRBJ1-1
CASALGNSLNTEAFF
>TRBV2|TRBJ2-7
CASRTLAGVYEQYF
>TRBV11-2|TRBJ1-6
CASSITPRPPNSPLHF
>TRBV27|TRBJ1-3
CASKERQGAGNTIYF
>TRBV4-3|TRBJ1-1
CASSPSTGYTEAFF
>TRBV27|TRBJ2-3
CASSSLGDGPGTDTQYF
>TRBV12-3/TRBV12-4|TRBJ2-7
CASSSSEGLGFGEQYF
>TRBV3-1|TRBJ2-2
CASSQELEEELFF
>TRBV12-3/TRBV12-4|TRBJ2-7
CASSPGPMTYEQYF
>TRBV12-3/TRBV12-4|TRBJ2-7
CASSLLVGAGIGVYEQYF
>TRBV27|TRBJ2-7
CASSPLAGGSYEQYF
>TRBV5-1|TRBJ1-1
CASSLVRPGQIAFF
>TRBV20-1|TRBJ2-7
CSARDQLAVVLNYEQYF
>TRBV10-3|TRBJ1-1
CAISNTDTEAFF